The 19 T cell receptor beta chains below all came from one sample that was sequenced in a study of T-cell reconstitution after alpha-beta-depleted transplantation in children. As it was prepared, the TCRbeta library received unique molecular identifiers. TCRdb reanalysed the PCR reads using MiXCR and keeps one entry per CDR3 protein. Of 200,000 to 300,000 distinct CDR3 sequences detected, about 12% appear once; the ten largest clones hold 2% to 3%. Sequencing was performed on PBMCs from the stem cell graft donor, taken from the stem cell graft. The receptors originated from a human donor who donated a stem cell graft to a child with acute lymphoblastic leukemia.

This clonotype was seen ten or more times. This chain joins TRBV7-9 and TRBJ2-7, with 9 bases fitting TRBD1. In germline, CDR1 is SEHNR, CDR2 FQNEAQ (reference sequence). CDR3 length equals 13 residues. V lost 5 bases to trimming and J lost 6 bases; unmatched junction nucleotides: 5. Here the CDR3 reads CASSPGQGSEQYF. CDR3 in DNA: TGTGCCAGCAGCCCGGGACAGGGCTCCGAGCAGTACTTC.

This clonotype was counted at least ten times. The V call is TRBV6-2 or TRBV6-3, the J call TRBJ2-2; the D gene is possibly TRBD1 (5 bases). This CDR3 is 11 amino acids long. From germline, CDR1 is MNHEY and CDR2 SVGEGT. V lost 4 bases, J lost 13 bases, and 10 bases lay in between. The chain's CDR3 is CASSSGFRLFF. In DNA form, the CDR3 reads TGTGCCAGCAGTTCAGGGTTTAGGCTGTTTTTT.

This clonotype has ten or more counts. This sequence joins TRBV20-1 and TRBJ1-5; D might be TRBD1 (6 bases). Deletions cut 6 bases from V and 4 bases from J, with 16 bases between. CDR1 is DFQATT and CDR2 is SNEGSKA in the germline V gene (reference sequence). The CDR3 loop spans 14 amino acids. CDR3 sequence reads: CSAPEGGRNQPQHF. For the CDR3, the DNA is TGCAGTGCCCCGGAGGGGGGTAGAAATCAGCCCCAGCATTTT.

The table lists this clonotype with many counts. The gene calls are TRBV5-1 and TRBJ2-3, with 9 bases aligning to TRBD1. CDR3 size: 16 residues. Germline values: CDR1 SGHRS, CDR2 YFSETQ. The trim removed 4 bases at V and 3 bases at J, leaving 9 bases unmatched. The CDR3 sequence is CASSQTGGARTDTQYF. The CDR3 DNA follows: TGCGCCAGCAGCCAAACAGGGGGCGCGAGGACAGATACGCAGTATTTT. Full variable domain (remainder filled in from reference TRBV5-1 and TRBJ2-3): KAGVTQTPRYLIKTRGQQVTLSCSPISGHRSVSWYQQTPGQGLQFLFEYFSETQRNKGNFPGRFSGRQFSNSRSEMNVSTLELGDSALYLCASSQTGGARTDTQYFGPGTRLTVL.

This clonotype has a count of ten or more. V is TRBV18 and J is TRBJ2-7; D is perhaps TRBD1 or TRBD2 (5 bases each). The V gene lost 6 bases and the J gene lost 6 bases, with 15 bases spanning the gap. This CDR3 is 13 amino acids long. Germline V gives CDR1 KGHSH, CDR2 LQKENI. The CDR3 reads CASSQRQGPEQYF. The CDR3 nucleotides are TGTGCCAGCTCTCAGAGGCAGGGACCCGAGCAGTACTTC.

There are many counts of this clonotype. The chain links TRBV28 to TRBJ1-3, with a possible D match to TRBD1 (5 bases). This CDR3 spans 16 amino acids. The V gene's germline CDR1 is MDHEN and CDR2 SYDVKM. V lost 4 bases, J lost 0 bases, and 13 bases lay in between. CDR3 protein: CASSSRETGSGNTIYF. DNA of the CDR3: TGTGCCAGCAGTTCCAGGGAGACTGGCTCTGGAAACACCATATATTTT.

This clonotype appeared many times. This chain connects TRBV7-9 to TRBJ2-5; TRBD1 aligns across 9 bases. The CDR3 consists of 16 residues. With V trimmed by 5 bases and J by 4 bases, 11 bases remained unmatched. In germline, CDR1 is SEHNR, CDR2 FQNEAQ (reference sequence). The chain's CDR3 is CASSLARTGARETQYF. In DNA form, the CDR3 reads TGTGCCAGCAGCCTCGCCCGGACAGGGGCTAGAGAGACCCAGTACTTC. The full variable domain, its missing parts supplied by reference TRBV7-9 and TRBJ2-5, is DTGVSQNPRHKITKRGQNVTFRCDPISEHNRLYWYRQTLGQGPEFLTYFQNEAQLEKSRLLSDRFSAERPKGSFSTLEIQRTEQGDSAMYLCASSLARTGARETQYFGPGTRLLVL.

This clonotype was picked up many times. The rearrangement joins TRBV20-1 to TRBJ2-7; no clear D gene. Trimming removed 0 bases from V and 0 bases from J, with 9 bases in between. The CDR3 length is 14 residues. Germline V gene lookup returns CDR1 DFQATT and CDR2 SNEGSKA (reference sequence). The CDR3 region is CSAREGYNSYEQYF. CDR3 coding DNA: TGCAGTGCTAGAGAGGGCTACAACTCCTACGAGCAGTACTTC.

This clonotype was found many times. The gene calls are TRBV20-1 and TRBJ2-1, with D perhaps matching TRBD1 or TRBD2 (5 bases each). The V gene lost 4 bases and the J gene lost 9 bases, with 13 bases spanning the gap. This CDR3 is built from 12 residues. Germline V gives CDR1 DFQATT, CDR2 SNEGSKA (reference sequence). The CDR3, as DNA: TGCAGTGCTAATTCCCGGGACGCTGAGCAGTTCTTC. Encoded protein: CSANSRDAEQFF.

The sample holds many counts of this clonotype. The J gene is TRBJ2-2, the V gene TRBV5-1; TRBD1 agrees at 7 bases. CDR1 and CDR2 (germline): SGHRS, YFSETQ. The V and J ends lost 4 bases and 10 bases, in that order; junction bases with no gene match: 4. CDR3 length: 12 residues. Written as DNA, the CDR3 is TGCGCCAGCAGCGAGGGACAGAAGGAGCTGTTTTTT. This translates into CASSEGQKELFF.

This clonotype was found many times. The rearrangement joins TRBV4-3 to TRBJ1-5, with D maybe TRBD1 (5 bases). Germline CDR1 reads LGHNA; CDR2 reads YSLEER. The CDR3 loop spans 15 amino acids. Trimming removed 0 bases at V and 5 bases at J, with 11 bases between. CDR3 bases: TGCGCCAGCAGCCAAGATTTCAGGGAGGATCAGCCCCAGCATTTT. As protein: CASSQDFREDQPQHF.

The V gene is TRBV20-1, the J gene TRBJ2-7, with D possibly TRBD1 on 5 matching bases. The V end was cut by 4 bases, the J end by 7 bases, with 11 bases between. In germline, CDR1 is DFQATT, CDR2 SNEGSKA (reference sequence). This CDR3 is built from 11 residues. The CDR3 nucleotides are TGCAGTGCTACAGGGTTTGGAGAGCAGTACTTC. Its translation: CSATGFGEQYF.

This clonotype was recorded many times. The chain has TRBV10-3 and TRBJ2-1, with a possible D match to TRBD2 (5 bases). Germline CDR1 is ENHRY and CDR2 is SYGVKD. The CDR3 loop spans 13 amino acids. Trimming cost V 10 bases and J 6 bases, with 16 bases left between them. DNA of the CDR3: TGTGCCAACAGCGGACGGAAGGCCAATGAGCAGTTCTTC. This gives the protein CANSGRKANEQFF.

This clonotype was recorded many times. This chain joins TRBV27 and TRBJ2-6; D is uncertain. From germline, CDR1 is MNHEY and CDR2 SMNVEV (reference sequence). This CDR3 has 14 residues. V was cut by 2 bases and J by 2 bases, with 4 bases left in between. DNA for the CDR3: TGTGCCAGCAGTTTACAGACTGGGGCCAACGTCCTGACTTTC. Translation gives CASSLQTGANVLTF.

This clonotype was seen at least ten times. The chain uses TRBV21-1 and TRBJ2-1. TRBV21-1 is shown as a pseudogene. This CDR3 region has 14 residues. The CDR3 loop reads CASSKARTSNEQFF. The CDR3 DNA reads TGTGCCAGCAGCAAAGCTAGGACTAGCAATGAGCAGTTCTTC.

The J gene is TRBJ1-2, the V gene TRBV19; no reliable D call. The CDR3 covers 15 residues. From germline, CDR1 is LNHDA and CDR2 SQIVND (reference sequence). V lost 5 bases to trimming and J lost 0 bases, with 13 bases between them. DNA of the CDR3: TGTGCCAGTAGTGACGACCAATATACTAACTATGGCTACACCTTC. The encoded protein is CASSDDQYTNYGYTF.

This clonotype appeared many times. The CDR3 region has the DNA TGTGCCAGCAGTTACCCGGACAGTGGAACCCAACAACTAGCGGGGTACAATGAGCAGTTCTTC. Protein product: CASSYPDSGTQQLAGYNEQFF. V gene TRBV6-2 or TRBV6-3 combines with J gene TRBJ2-1; 10 bases map to TRBD2. Unmatched junction bases numbered 20, after V lost 2 bases and J lost 4 bases. The CDR3 covers 21 residues. CDR1 and CDR2 (germline): MNHEY, SVGEGT.

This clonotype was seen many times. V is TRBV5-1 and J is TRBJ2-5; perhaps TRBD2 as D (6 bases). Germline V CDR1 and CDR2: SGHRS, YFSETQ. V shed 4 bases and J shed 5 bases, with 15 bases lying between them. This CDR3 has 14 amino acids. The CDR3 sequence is CASSLGGTRETQYF. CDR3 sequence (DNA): TGCGCCAGCAGCCTCGGGGGAACAAGGGAGACCCAGTACTTC.

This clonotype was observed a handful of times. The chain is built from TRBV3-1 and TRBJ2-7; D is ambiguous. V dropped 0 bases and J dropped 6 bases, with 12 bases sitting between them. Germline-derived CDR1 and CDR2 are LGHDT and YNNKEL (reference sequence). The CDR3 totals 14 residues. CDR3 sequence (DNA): TGTGCCAGCAGCCAAGATCACGGATCGGGCGAGCAGTACTTC. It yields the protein CASSQDHGSGEQYF.